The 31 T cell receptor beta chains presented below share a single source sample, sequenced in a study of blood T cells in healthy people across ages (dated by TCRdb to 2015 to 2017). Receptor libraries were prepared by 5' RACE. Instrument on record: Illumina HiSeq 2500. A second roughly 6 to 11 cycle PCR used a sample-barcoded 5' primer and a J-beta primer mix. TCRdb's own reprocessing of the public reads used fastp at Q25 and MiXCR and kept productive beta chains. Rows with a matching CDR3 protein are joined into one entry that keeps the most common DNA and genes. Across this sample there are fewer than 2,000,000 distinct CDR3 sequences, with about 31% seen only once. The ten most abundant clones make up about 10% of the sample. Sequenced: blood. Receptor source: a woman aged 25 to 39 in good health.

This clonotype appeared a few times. The CDR3 DNA follows: TGTGCCAGCAGCTTAGCGGCGGGCTGGGTACATGAGCAGTTCTTC. Translated: CASSLAAGWVHEQFF. V gene TRBV7-6 combines with J gene TRBJ2-1; D is perhaps TRBD2 (5 bases). The length of the CDR3 is 15 residues. The V end was cut by 0 bases, the J end by 8 bases, with 14 bases between. CDR1 SGHVS and CDR2 FNYEAQ come from the germline V gene.

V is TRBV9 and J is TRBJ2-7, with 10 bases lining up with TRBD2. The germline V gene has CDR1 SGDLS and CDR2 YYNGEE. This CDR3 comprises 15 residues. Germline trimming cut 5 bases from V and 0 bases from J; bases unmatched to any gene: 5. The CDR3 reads CASSFGTSVSYEQYF. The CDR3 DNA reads TGTGCCAGCAGTTTTGGGACTAGCGTCTCCTACGAGCAGTACTTC. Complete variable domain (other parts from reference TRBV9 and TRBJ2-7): DSGVTQTPKHLITATGQRVTLRCSPRSGDLSVYWYQQSLDQGLQFLIQYYNGEERAKGNILERFSAQQFPDLHSELNLSSLELGDSALYFCASSFGTSVSYEQYFGPGTRLTVT.

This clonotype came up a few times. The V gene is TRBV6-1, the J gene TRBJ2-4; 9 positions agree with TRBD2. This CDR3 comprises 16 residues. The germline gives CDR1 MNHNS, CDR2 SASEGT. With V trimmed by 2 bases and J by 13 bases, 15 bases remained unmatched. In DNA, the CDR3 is TGTGCCAGCAGTGAATTGGGGGGTAGCGGGGGAGTTGCGCAGTACTTC. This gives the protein CASSELGGSGGVAQYF.

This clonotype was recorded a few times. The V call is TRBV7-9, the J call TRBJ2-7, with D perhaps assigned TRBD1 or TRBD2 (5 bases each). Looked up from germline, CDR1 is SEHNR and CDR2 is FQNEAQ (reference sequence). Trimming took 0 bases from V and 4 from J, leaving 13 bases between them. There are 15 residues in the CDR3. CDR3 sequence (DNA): TGTGCCAGCAGCTTAGCCCGTGGGACCGGTTACGAGCAGTACTTC. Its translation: CASSLARGTGYEQYF.

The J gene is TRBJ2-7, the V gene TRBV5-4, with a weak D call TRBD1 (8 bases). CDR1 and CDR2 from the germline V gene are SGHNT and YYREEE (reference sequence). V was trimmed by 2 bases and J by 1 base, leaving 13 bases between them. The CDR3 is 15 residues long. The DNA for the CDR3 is TGTGCCAGCAGCTTACAGGGGGGGGGATCCTACGAGCAGTACTTC. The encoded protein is CASSLQGGGSYEQYF.

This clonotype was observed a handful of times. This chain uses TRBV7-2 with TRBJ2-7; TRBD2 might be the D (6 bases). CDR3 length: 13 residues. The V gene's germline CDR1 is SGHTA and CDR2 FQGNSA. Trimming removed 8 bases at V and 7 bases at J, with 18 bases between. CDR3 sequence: CASSIGLANEQYF. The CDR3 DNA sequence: TGTGCCAGCTCCATCGGGCTAGCGAATGAGCAGTACTTC.

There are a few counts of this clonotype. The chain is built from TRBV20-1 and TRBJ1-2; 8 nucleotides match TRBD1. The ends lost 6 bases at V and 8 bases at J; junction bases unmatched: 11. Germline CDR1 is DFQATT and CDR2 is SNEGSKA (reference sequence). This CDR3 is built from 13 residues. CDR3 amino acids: CSAAAGGLGGYTF. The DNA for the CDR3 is TGCAGTGCCGCGGCAGGGGGCCTAGGAGGCTACACCTTC.

CDR3 amino acids: CASSSRGTMHGYTF. The CDR3 bases are TGTGCCAGCAGCTCCCGAGGGACAATGCATGGCTACACCTTC. This sequence joins TRBV6-2 or TRBV6-3 and TRBJ1-2, with D possibly being TRBD1 (6 bases). The length of the CDR3 is 14 residues. CDR1 and CDR2 (germline): MNHEY, SVGEGT. The V gene lost 6 bases and the J gene lost 6 bases, with 17 bases spanning the gap.

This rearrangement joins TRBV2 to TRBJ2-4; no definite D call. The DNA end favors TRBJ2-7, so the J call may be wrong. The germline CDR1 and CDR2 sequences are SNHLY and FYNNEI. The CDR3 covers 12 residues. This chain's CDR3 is CASSDFGREQYF. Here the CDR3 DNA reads TGTGCCAGCAGTGATTTTGGGCGCGAGCAGTACTTC.

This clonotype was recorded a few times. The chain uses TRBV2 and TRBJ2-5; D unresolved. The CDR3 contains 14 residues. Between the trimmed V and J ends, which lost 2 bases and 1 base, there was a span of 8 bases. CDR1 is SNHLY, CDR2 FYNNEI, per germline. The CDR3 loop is CASSERAFQETQYF. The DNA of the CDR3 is TGTGCCAGCAGTGAAAGGGCGTTCCAAGAGACCCAGTACTTC.

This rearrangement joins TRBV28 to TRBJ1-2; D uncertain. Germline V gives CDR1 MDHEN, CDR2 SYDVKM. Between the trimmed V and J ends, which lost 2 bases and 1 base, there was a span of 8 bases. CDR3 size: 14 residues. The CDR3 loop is CASSLLMVNYGYTF. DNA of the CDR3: TGTGCCAGCAGTTTACTTATGGTTAACTATGGCTACACCTTC.

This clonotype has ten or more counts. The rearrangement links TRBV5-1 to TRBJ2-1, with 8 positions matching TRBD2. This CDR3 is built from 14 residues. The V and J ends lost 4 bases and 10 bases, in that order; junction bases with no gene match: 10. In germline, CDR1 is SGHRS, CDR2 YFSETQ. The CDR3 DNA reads TGCGCCAGCAGCATCTCGGGACTAGTAAACGAGCAGTTCTTC. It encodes CASSISGLVNEQFF.

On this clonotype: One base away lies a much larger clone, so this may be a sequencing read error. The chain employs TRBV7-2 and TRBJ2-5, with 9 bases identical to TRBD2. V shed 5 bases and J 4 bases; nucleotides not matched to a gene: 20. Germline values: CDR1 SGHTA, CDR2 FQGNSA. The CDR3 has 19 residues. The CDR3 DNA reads TGTGCCAGCAGCCGCTGGACGGAGCAGCGGGGGGTTCTACGAGAGACCCAGTACTTC. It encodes CASSRWTEQRGVLRETQYF. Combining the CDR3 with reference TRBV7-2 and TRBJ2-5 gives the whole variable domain GAGVSQSPSNKVTEKGKDVELRCDPISGHTALYWYRQSLGQGLEFLIYFQGNSAPDKSGLPSDRFSAERTGGSVSTLTIQRTQQEDSAVYLCASSRWTEQRGVLRETQYFGPGTRLLVL.

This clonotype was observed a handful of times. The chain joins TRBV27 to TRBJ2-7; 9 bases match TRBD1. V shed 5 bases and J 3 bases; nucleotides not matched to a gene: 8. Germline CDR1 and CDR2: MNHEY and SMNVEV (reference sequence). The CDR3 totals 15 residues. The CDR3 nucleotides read TGTGCCAGCAGTCGCGCCGGGACAGGGTTCTACGAGCAGTACTTC. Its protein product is CASSRAGTGFYEQYF.

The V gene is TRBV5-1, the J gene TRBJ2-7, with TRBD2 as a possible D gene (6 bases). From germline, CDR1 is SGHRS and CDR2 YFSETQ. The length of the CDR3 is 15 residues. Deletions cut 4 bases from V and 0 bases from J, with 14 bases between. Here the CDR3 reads CASSGGDGSSYEQYF. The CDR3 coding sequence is TGCGCCAGCAGCGGGGGAGACGGGAGCTCCTACGAGCAGTACTTC.

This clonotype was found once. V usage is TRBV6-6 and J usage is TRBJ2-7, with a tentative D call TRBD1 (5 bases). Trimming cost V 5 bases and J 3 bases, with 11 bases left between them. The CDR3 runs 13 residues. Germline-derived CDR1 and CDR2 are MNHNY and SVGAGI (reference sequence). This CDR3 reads CASSGASNYEQYF. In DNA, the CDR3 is TGTGCCAGCAGTGGGGCATCAAACTACGAGCAGTACTTC.

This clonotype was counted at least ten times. CDR3 sequence: CASSPDTYEQYF. The CDR3 region has the DNA TGTGCCAGCAGCCCGGACACCTACGAGCAGTACTTC. This chain links TRBV18 with TRBJ2-7; D possibly corresponds to TRBD1 (5 bases). Germline lookup yields CDR1 KGHSH and CDR2 LQKENI. The V and J ends lost 8 bases and 2 bases respectively, with 10 bases between them. The CDR3 length is 12 residues. Complete variable domain (other parts from reference TRBV18 and TRBJ2-7): NAGVMQNPRHLVRRRGQEARLRCSPMKGHSHVYWYRQLPEEGLKFMVYLQKENIIDESGMPKERFSAEFPKEGPSILRIQQVVRGDSAAYFCASSPDTYEQYFGPGTRLTVT.

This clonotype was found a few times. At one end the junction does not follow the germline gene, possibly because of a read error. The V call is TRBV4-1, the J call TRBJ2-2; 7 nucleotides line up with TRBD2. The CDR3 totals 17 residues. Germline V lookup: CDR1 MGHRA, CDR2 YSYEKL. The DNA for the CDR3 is TGCGCCAGCAGCCAAGTTAGAGCGGGGATCAACACTGGGGAGCTGTTTTTT. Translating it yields CASSQVRAGINTGELFF.

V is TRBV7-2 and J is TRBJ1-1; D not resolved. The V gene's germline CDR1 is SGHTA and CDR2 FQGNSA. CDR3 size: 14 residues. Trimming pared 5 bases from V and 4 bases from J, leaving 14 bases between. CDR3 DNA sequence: TGTGCCAGCAGCCCCCGGAGGGCAGGCACTGAAGCTTTCTTT. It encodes CASSPRRAGTEAFF.

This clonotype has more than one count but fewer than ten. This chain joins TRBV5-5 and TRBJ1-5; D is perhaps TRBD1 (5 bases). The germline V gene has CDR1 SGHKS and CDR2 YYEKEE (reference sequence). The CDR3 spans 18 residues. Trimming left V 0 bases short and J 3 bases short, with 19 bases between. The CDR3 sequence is CASSLEVWGLGTNQPQHF. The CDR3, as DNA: TGTGCCAGCAGCTTGGAGGTTTGGGGCCTAGGGACCAATCAGCCCCAGCATTTT.

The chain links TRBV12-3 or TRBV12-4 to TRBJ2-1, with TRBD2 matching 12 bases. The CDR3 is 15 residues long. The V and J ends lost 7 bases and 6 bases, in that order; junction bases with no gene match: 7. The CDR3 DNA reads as TGTGCCAGCACCGTACTAGCGGGGGGTGGCAATGAGCAGTTCTTC. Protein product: CASTVLAGGGNEQFF.

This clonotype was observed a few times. The CDR3 coding sequence is TGCGCCAGCAGCCCCCGCCCCAGGGGAGGGATCTCCACTGAAGCTTTCTTT. This gives the protein CASSPRPRGGISTEAFF. The chain is built from TRBV4-1 and TRBJ1-1; TRBD1 might be the D (6 bases). Germline CDR1 is MGHRA and CDR2 is YSYEKL. Trimming cost V 4 bases and J 4 bases, with 22 bases left between them. The length of the CDR3 is 17 residues.

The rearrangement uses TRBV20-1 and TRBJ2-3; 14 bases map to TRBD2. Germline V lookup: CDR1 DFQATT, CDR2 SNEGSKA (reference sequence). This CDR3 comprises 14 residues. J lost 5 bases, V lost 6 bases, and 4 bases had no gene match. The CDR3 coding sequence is TGCAGTGCATGGACTAGCGGGAGGCTAGATACGCAGTATTTT. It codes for CSAWTSGRLDTQYF.

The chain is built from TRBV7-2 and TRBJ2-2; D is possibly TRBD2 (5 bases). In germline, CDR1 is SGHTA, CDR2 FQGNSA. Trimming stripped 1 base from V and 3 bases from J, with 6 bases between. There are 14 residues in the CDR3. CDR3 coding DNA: TGTGCCAGCAGCTTAGTCGGGGACACCGGGGAGCTGTTTTTT. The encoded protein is CASSLVGDTGELFF.

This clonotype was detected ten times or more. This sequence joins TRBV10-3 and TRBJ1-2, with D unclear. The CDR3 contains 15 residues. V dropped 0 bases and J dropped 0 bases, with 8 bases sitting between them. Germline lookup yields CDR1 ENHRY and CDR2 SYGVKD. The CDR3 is CAISESQAPNYGYTF. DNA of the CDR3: TGTGCCATCAGTGAGTCGCAGGCGCCTAACTATGGCTACACCTTC.

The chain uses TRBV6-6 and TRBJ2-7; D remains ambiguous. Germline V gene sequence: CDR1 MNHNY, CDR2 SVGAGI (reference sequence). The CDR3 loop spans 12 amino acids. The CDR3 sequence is CASGVGFYEQYF. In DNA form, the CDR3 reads TGTGCAAGTGGGGTTGGATTTTACGAGCAGTACTTC.

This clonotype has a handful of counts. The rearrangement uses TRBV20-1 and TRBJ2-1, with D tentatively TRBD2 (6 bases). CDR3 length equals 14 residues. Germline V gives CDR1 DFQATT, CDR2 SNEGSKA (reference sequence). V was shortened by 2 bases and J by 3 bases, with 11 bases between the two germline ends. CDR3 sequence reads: CSARPGLIYNEQFF. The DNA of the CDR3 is TGCAGTGCTAGACCGGGACTCATCTACAATGAGCAGTTCTTC.

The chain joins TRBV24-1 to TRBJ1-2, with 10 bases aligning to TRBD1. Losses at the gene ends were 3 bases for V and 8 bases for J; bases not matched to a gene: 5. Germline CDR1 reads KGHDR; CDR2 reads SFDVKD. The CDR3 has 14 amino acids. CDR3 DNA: TGTGCCACCAGTGATGGGACAGGGGATATCGGCTACACCTTC. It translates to CATSDGTGDIGYTF.

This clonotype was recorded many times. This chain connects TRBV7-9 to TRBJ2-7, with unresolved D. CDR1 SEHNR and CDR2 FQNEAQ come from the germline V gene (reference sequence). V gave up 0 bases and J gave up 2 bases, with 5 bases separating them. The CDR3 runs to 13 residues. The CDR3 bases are TGTGCCAGCAGCTTAGCCGCTACCTACGAGCAGTACTTC. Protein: CASSLAATYEQYF.

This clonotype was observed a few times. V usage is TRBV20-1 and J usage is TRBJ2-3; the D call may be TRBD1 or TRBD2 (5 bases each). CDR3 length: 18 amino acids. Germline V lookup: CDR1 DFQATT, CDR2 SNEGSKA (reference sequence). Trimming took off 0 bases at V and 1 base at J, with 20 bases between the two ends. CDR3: CSARDSPSRGEGTDTQYF. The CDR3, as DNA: TGCAGTGCTAGAGATAGCCCCTCGAGGGGTGAGGGCACAGATACGCAGTATTTT.

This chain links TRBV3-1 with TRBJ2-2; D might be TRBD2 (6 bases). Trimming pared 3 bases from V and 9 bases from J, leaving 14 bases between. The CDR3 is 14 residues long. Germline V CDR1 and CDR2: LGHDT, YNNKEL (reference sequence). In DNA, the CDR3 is TGTGCCAGCAGCCAGGGGGACTGGGATCGGGAGCTGTTTTTT. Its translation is CASSQGDWDRELFF.